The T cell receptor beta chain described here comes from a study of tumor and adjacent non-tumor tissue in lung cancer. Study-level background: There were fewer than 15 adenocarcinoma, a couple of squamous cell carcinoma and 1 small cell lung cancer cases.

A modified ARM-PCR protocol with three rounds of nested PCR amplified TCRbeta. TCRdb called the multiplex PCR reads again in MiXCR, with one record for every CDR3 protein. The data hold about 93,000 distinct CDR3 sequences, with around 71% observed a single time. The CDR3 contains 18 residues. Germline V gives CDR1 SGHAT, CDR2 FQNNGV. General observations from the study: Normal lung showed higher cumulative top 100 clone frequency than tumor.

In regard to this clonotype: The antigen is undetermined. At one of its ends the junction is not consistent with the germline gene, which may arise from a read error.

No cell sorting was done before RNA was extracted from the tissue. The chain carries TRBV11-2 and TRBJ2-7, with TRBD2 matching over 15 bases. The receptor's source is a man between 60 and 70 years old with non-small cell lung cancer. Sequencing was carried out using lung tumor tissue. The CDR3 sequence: CVSTRTSGRARSSYEQYF. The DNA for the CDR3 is TGTGTCAGCACCCGGACTAGCGGGAGGGCCAGAAGCTCCTACGAGCAATACTTC.